This T cell receptor beta chain was sequenced in a study of blood T cell repertoires in COVID-19. Study summary: Samples representing acute and convalescent COVID-19 were sourced from the United States, Italy and Spain.

Authors' data handling: Reference gene primer amplification gave nucleated cell count estimates. TCRdb's table, derived via immunoSEQ multiplex PCR, lists solely in-frame clones and lacks some. V, J and clone size were drawn from that table, and D and trimming were deduced from the DNA. The data show 130,000 or so clones, approximately 77% seen once. V shed 3 bases and J 6 bases; nucleotides not matched to a gene: 7. Germline loops: CDR1 KGHDR, CDR2 SFDVKD. The CDR3 runs to 15 residues. This clonotype was obtained from a man older than 75 with acute or convalescent COVID-19. Sequenced material: peripheral blood. The chain is built from TRBV24-1 and TRBJ2-1, with TRBD1 matching 7 bases. Here the CDR3 reads CATSDPTGVSNEQFF. CDR3 DNA sequence: TGTGCCACCAGTGATCCAACAGGGGTTAGCAATGAGCAGTTCTTC.